A single sample gave rise to the 26 T cell receptor beta chains below, sequenced in a study of T cell therapy after organ transplantation. Their recognized antigens are unknown. The sample's time point: 4-8 weeks after completion of therapy. Sequencing used immunoSEQ multiplex PCR; TCRdb keeps in-frame clones, though not all of them. Of almost 20,000 clones in the sample, about 81% were seen once. The starting material was CD8+ T cells from blood, obtained after autologous CMV-specific T cell therapy. These receptors were obtained from a human patient who had received a solid organ transplant and had CMV disease. Some T cells may be provided by the graft donor.

The CDR3 bases are TGCGCCAGCAGCCAAGAGGTGGAAGGACGGACATATGGCTACACCTTC. The encoded protein is CASSQEVEGRTYGYTF. The chain couples TRBV4-3 to TRBJ1-2, with D tentatively TRBD1 (5 bases). V was pared by 0 bases and J by 5 bases, with 16 bases between. In germline, CDR1 is LGHNA, CDR2 YSLEER. The CDR3 totals 16 residues.

CDR3 region: CASSQEPLPQETQYF. Written as DNA, the CDR3 is TGCGCCAGCAGCCAAGAACCACTACCCCAAGAGACCCAGTACTTC. The chain uses TRBV4-1 and TRBJ2-5; D ambiguous. Germline CDR1 and CDR2: MGHRA and YSYEKL. The V gene lost 0 bases and the J gene lost 1 base, with 9 bases spanning the gap. There are 15 residues in the CDR3.

V usage is TRBV4-3 and J usage is TRBJ2-1, with TRBD2 identical over 14 bases. The V gene end was trimmed by 3 bases and the J gene end by 7 bases; junction bases not matched to a gene: 11. The CDR3 is made up of 18 amino acids. Germline values: CDR1 LGHNA, CDR2 YSLEER. CDR3 protein: CASSQGTSGGGRRNEQFF. The CDR3 region has the DNA TGCGCCAGCAGCCAGGGGACTAGCGGGGGAGGGAGACGGAATGAGCAGTTCTTC.

V is TRBV27 and J is TRBJ2-1; D is possibly TRBD2 (6 bases). V lost 4 bases and J 3 bases, leaving 10 bases between the germline ends. CDR1 is MNHEY, CDR2 SMNVEV, per germline (reference sequence). The CDR3 length is 14 residues. Here the CDR3 reads CASSSGRLYNEQFF. CDR3 coding DNA: TGTGCCAGCAGTTCGGGGAGGCTCTACAATGAGCAGTTCTTC.

This rearrangement joins TRBV6-1 to TRBJ2-2, with unresolved D. This CDR3 region has 18 residues. V lost 2 bases, J lost 5 bases, and 21 bases lay in between. CDR1 is MNHNS, CDR2 SASEGT, per germline. The CDR3 reads CASSERGAPGRFTGELFF. DNA for the CDR3: TGTGCCAGCAGTGAAAGAGGAGCCCCAGGCCGATTTACCGGGGAGCTGTTTTTT.

J is TRBJ1-5 and V is TRBV27; D may be TRBD1 (5 bases). This CDR3 has 13 residues. V was trimmed by 8 bases and J by 5 bases, leaving 13 bases between them. Germline CDR1 is MNHEY and CDR2 is SMNVEV (reference sequence). The CDR3: CASRGQAYQPQHF. The CDR3 DNA sequence: TGTGCCAGCCGGGGCCAAGCCTATCAGCCCCAGCATTTT.

V is TRBV15 and J is TRBJ1-3; 9 nucleotides agree with TRBD1. Germline loops: CDR1 LNHNV, CDR2 YYDKDF (reference sequence). The length of the CDR3 is 15 residues. With 3 bases clipped from V and 4 bases from J, the junction kept 4 bases outside the gene matches. Here the CDR3 reads CATSRGQGTGNTIYF. The CDR3 DNA sequence: TGTGCCACCAGCAGGGGACAGGGAACCGGAAACACCATATATTTT.

The chain couples TRBV11-2 to TRBJ1-4; D is uncertain. The CDR3 spans 16 residues. V dropped 2 bases and J dropped 6 bases, with 16 bases sitting between them. Germline V gene sequence: CDR1 SGHAT, CDR2 FQNNGV. CDR3 amino acids: CASSLWVSAADEKLFF. Here the CDR3 DNA reads TGTGCCAGCAGCTTATGGGTTTCAGCGGCAGATGAAAAACTGTTTTTT. Full variable domain (missing parts from reference TRBV11-2 and TRBJ1-4): EAGVAQSPRYKIIEKRQSVAFWCNPISGHATLYWYQQILGQGPKLLIQFQNNGVVDDSQLPKDRFSAERLKGVDSTLKIQPAKLEDSAVYLCASSLWVSAADEKLFFGSGTQLSVL.

V gene TRBV27 combines with J gene TRBJ1-5; 8 bases fit TRBD1. The CDR3 extends over 15 amino acids. Germline assignment: CDR1 MNHEY and CDR2 SMNVEV (reference sequence). The ends lost 0 bases at V and 6 bases at J; junction bases unmatched: 4. The CDR3 DNA reads TGTGCCAGCAGTTTATCCGGGACAGGACGTCAGCCCCAGCATTTT. Amino acid sequence: CASSLSGTGRQPQHF.

In this sample, this clone turned up once. The rearrangement joins TRBV6-5 to TRBJ2-5, with D maybe TRBD2 (6 bases). The CDR3 sequence is 15 residues long. CDR1 and CDR2 from the germline V gene are MNHEY and SVGAGI. With 8 bases removed from V and 2 bases from J, the gap between germline ends came to 18 bases. CDR3 sequence (DNA): TGTGCCAGCGGCGGGGCGTGGAGGGGACAAGAGACCCAGTACTTC. Translated: CASGGAWRGQETQYF.

This clone was observed a handful of times. The chain joins TRBV6-5 to TRBJ2-2; the D is unclear. The germline V gene has CDR1 MNHEY and CDR2 SVGAGI. The CDR3 covers 12 residues. V shed 7 bases and J shed 1 base, with 4 bases lying between them. CDR3: CASKQNTGELFF. CDR3 coding DNA: TGTGCCAGCAAACAGAACACCGGGGAGCTGTTTTTT.

The chain has TRBV4-1 and TRBJ2-7; D may be TRBD1 or TRBD2 (6 bases each). The CDR3 has 14 residues. V lost 1 base to trimming and J lost 4 bases, with 11 bases between them. Germline CDR1 MGHRA, CDR2 YSYEKL. DNA for the CDR3: TGCGCCAGCAGCCAAGGGGGGGCTGGGTACGAGCAGTACTTC. Translating gives CASSQGGAGYEQYF.

This clone was counted a single time. This rearrangement joins TRBV27 to TRBJ1-1; D possibly corresponds to TRBD1 (5 bases). The V gene's germline CDR1 is MNHEY and CDR2 SMNVEV (reference sequence). Trimming stripped 4 bases from V and 10 bases from J, with 16 bases between. This CDR3 has 13 residues. CDR3 sequence reads: CASSYDGRGGAFF. The DNA for the CDR3 is TGTGCCAGCAGTTATGACGGGCGCGGGGGAGCTTTCTTT.

V usage is TRBV4-1 and J usage is TRBJ2-5; 7 bases are a match to TRBD2. The germline V gene has CDR1 MGHRA and CDR2 YSYEKL. The CDR3 length is 17 residues. With V trimmed by 1 base and J by 6 bases, 14 bases remained unmatched. CDR3 DNA: TGCGCCAGCAGCCAAGTGAGTGGCGGGAGTTCATCGCAGACCCAGTACTTC. It encodes CASSQVSGGSSSQTQYF.

The chain couples TRBV6-5 to TRBJ2-2; 8 positions match TRBD1. CDR3 length equals 15 residues. Germline CDR1 MNHEY, CDR2 SVGAGI. After removal of 5 bases from V and 4 bases from J, the junction contained 6 bases not matched to a gene. The CDR3 sequence is CASSTTGGLTGELFF. CDR3 coding DNA: TGTGCCAGCAGTACCACAGGGGGACTCACCGGGGAGCTGTTTTTT.

This clone has only one observation. The gene calls are TRBV29-1 and TRBJ2-5; 10 bases align to TRBD1. The J call may be faulty, since TRBJ2-7 better matches the DNA end. The CDR3 consists of 13 residues. The germline V gene has CDR1 SQVTM and CDR2 ANQGSEA. CDR3 nucleotides: TGCAGCGTTCCCGGGACAGGGGTCTACGAGCAGTACTTC. Protein product: CSVPGTGVYEQYF.

The chain links TRBV7-9 to TRBJ2-1; unclear D gene. Trimming removed 6 bases at V and 4 bases at J, with 7 bases between. Germline V gives CDR1 SEHNR, CDR2 FQNEAQ (reference sequence). The CDR3 extends over 12 amino acids. CDR3 nucleotide sequence: TGTGCCAGCAGTCCGACATACAATGAGCAGTTCTTC. It translates to CASSPTYNEQFF.

V gene TRBV7-6 combines with J gene TRBJ2-7; either TRBD1 or TRBD2 may supply D (5 bases each). This CDR3 region has 14 residues. The V end lost 5 bases, the J end lost 3 bases, and 14 bases lay between the germline ends. Germline CDR1 SGHVS, CDR2 FNYEAQ. CDR3 residues: CASSTGASSYEQYF. The CDR3 DNA follows: TGTGCCAGCAGCACCGGGGCGAGCAGCTACGAGCAGTACTTC.

This chain connects TRBV6-1 to TRBJ2-3, with D unresolved. Germline V gene lookup returns CDR1 MNHNS and CDR2 SASEGT. This CDR3 has 13 residues. Trimming removed 5 bases from V and 14 bases from J, with 20 bases in between. In DNA form, the CDR3 reads TGTGCCAGCAGTCCCGCGGCGGCCCCAGATCTGTATTTT. Amino acid sequence: CASSPAAAPDLYF.

V gene TRBV19 combines with J gene TRBJ2-1; weak D call: TRBD1 (5 bases). Germline CDR1 and CDR2: LNHDA and SQIVND (reference sequence). This CDR3 contains 15 residues. The V and J ends lost 7 bases and 0 bases respectively, with 13 bases between them. In DNA, the CDR3 is TGTGCCAGTACCCAGGACATGAGCTCCTACAATGAGCAGTTCTTC. Translating it yields CASTQDMSSYNEQFF.

A few counts support this clone. This chain links TRBV2 with TRBJ1-5; D call uncertain. V was clipped by 5 bases and J by 2 bases, with 13 bases between them. This CDR3 is 15 amino acids long. Germline-derived CDR1 and CDR2 are SNHLY and FYNNEI. This CDR3 reads CASSFGGTGNQPQHF. DNA for the CDR3: TGTGCCAGCAGTTTTGGTGGAACGGGCAATCAGCCCCAGCATTTT.

V and J are TRBV7-6 and TRBJ2-2; D is undetermined. CDR3 size: 17 residues. Trimming stripped 5 bases from V and 2 bases from J, with 18 bases between. CDR1 is SGHVS, CDR2 FNYEAQ, per germline. CDR3 coding DNA: TGTGCCAGCAGCCTCTGGGTGACGGAGCCAAACACCGGGGAGCTGTTTTTT. Protein: CASSLWVTEPNTGELFF.

The chain carries TRBV6-5 and TRBJ2-2; no clear D. Trimming pared 0 bases from V and 4 bases from J, leaving 6 bases between. CDR1 and CDR2 (germline): MNHEY, SVGAGI. The CDR3 consists of 14 residues. In DNA form, the CDR3 reads TGTGCCAGCAGTTACTCGGGTAGCACCGGGGAGCTGTTTTTT. Translation: CASSYSGSTGELFF.

This clone was counted only a few times. V gene TRBV2 combines with J gene TRBJ2-1, with D possibly matching TRBD1 (6 bases). V lost 3 bases, J lost 4 bases, and 10 bases lay in between. The V gene's germline CDR1 is SNHLY and CDR2 FYNNEI. CDR3 length: 14 amino acids. Here the CDR3 DNA reads TGTGCCAGCAGTGATAGCCAGGGGTACAATGAGCAGTTCTTC. It translates to CASSDSQGYNEQFF.

This clone turned up a few times. This chain joins TRBV19 and TRBJ2-7; D might be TRBD2 (6 bases). V was pared by 3 bases and J by 3 bases, with 15 bases between. The germline V gene has CDR1 LNHDA and CDR2 SQIVND (reference sequence). This CDR3 region has 15 residues. Here the CDR3 DNA reads TGTGCCAGTAGTATCTGGGGAGGAGGACTCTACGAGCAGTACTTC. Protein: CASSIWGGGLYEQYF. The complete variable domain, with remaining parts taken from reference TRBV19 and TRBJ2-7, reads DGGITQSPKYLFRKEGQNVTLSCEQNLNHDAMYWYRQDPGQGLRLIYYSQIVNDFQKGDIAEGYSVSREKKESFPLTVTSAQKNPTAFYLCASSIWGGGLYEQYFGPGTRLTVT.

This chain joins TRBV19 and TRBJ2-7; 11 nucleotides agree with TRBD2. The V and J ends lost 5 bases and 6 bases, in that order; junction bases with no gene match: 6. This CDR3 is built from 14 residues. In germline, CDR1 is LNHDA, CDR2 SQIVND (reference sequence). This CDR3 is CASSVSGGAGEQYF. In DNA form, the CDR3 reads TGTGCCAGTAGTGTTAGCGGGGGGGCTGGCGAGCAGTACTTC.